This paragraph covers one T cell receptor (beta chain) sequence. No antigen is known for it. The data originate from a study of OX40 agonist ivuxolimab in advanced cancers. Looking at the study overall: Recorded diagnoses for dose-escalation patients were hepatocellular carcinoma, melanoma, renal cell or head and neck cancer. Study-level points and caveats: Some nonresponders likewise displayed low normalized T-cell clonal expansion. Fewer expanded clones were found on average in CD4+ than in CD8+ T cells.

Samples of blood were obtained at baseline, on cycle 4 day 1, and on cycle 7 day 1. Generated by immunoSEQ multiplex PCR, the TCRdb table keeps only in-frame clones and is missing some. Found here are tens of thousands of clones, roughly nine tenths of them singletons; the top ten hold 14% to 15%. The clonotype was recovered from an adult with an advanced solid tumor such as melanoma, head and neck, liver or kidney cancer. The input for sequencing was CD4+ or CD8+ T cells sorted from blood, taken in a trial of the OX40 agonist ivuxolimab.

DNA of the CDR3: TGTGCCAGCAGTCCTATAGACAGGGGCGCAAACATTCAGTACTTC. This sequence encodes CASSPIDRGANIQYF. The V call is TRBV2, the J call TRBJ2-4; 8 bases line up with TRBD1. The CDR3 runs to 15 residues. CDR1 and CDR2 from the germline V gene are SNHLY and FYNNEI. Trimming cost V 5 bases and J 6 bases; bases outside gene matches: 9.